The clone carrying this T cell receptor beta chain occurred once. V was trimmed by 6 bases and J by 3 bases, leaving 18 bases between them. From germline, CDR1 is MNHEY and CDR2 SVGAGI. This CDR3 is built from 15 residues. These data belong to a study of blood T cell repertoires in COVID-19. Overall study context: PBMCs, B-cell-depleted T cells, or T cells were the source of the cDNA or gDNA that made up the material.

Sequenced by immunoSEQ multiplex PCR; TCRdb stores in-frame clones only, minus some. The sample shows 80,000 to 100,000 clones, 65% to 85% of them seen only once. The J gene is TRBJ2-7, the V gene TRBV6-5, with TRBD2 as a possible D gene (6 bases). This receptor was identified in a man in his sixties with acute or convalescent COVID-19. Sequenced sample: peripheral blood. The CDR3 spells CASSPDKRVRYEQYF. The CDR3 DNA sequence: TGTGCCAGCAGCCCGGATAAGCGGGTCCGCTACGAGCAGTACTTC.